This record covers a single T cell receptor (beta chain). The data were taken from a study of neoadjuvant nivolumab and ipilimumab in lung cancer. Overall study context: Nivolumab 3 mg/kg was given days 1, 15 and 29, plus ipilimumab 1 mg/kg day 1 in combination.

Only in-frame clones appear in the TCRdb table, and some are missing; sequencing was by immunoSEQ multiplex PCR. The repertoire has 15,000 to 20,000 clones, roughly 76% of them found once; the top ten carry around 7.8%. Trimming pared 5 bases from V and 7 bases from J, leaving 12 bases between. Germline lookup yields CDR1 SGHAT and CDR2 FQNNGV. This CDR3 has 13 amino acids. The gene calls are TRBV11-2 and TRBJ2-1; D possibly corresponds to TRBD2 (5 bases). The sequencing used tumor tissue, collected after neoadjuvant nivolumab, alone or with ipilimumab, at or shortly before surgery. This TCR was sampled from an adult with non-small cell lung cancer. The CDR3 nucleotides read TGTGCCAGCAGCGCCTGGACTGCAAATGAGCAGTTCTTC. It encodes CASSAWTANEQFF.